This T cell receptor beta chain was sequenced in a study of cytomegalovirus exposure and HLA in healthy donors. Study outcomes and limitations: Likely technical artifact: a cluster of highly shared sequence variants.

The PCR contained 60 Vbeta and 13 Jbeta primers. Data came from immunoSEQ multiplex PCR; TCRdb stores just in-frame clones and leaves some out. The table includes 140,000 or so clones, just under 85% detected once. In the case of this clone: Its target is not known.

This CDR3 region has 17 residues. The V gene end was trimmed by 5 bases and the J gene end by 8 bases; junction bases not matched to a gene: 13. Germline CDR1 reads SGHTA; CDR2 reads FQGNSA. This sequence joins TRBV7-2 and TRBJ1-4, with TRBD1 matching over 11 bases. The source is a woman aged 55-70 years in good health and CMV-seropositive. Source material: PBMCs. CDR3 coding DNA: TGTGCCAGCAGCCCATCTACCGCCGGGACAGGGGGGGAAAAACTGTTTTTT. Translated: CASSPSTAGTGGEKLFF.